This T cell receptor (beta chain) was sequenced for a study of control samples from healthy donors and cancer patients. The germline V gene has CDR1 SGDLS and CDR2 YYNGEE. This CDR3 contains 16 residues. Trimming left V 3 bases short and J 2 bases short, with 17 bases between. Profiled with immunoSEQ multiplex PCR; TCRdb holds only in-frame clones, not every one. Here the sample spans some 140,000 clones, 88% being singletons. V gene TRBV9 combines with J gene TRBJ2-5; D may correspond to TRBD1 or TRBD2 (5 bases each). Sample: blood. This TCR derives from a woman aged 25 to 45 in good health. As DNA, the CDR3 is TGTGCCAGCAGCGCGGGGCGTGTTATGGGTCAAGAGACCCAGTACTTC. Translation: CASSAGRVMGQETQYF. The variable domain in full, with the rest retrieved from reference TRBV9 and TRBJ2-5, is DSGVTQTPKHLITATGQRVTLRCSPRSGDLSVYWYQQSLDQGLQFLIQYYNGEERAKGNILERFSAQQFPDLHSELNLSSLELGDSALYFCASSAGRVMGQETQYFGPGTRLLVL.